This T cell receptor beta chain was sequenced for a study of cytomegalovirus exposure and HLA in healthy donors. For this clone: Its antigen is not known.

The ends were cut back, 0 bases at V and 10 bases at J, with 22 bases in the middle. From germline, CDR1 is SGDLS and CDR2 YYNGEE. The CDR3 spans 16 residues. The primer mix had 60 Vbeta and 13 Jbeta primers. Profiled with immunoSEQ multiplex PCR; TCRdb holds only in-frame clones, not every one. The sample contains 150,000 to 160,000 clones, about 74% of which appear only once. Findings and limits, study-wide: In vitro, three CMV-associated chains proved specific for CMV antigens.

The gene calls are TRBV9 and TRBJ1-1; the D is unclear. The receptor comes from a woman aged 35 to 49 in good health and CMV-seronegative. The sequenced material came from PBMCs. As DNA, the CDR3 is TGTGCCAGCAGCGTAGTAGGAGAGGCGGGGAGGGATCGAGCTTTCTTT. Amino acid sequence: CASSVVGEAGRDRAFF. The full variable domain, in which reference TRBV9 and TRBJ1-1 provide the parts outside the CDR3, is DSGVTQTPKHLITATGQRVTLRCSPRSGDLSVYWYQQSLDQGLQFLIQYYNGEERAKGNILERFSAQQFPDLHSELNLSSLELGDSALYFCASSVVGEAGRDRAFFGQGTRLTVV.